This T cell receptor (beta chain) was sequenced in a study of blood T cells in healthy people across ages. Study-wide findings and caveats: Both naive CD4+ cell counts and diversity were greater in long-lived donors than in aged donors. The study found TCR beta diversity correlated strongly with naive T cell percentage.

On this clonotype itself: The antigen is undetermined.

Isolated per sample were at least 6 million PBMCs. Primed by a sample-barcoded 5' primer and a J-beta primer mix, a second PCR proceeded for 7 to 11 cycles. TCRdb itself ran the 5' RACE reads through MiXCR, one entry per CDR3 protein. The sample holds nearly 1 million distinct CDR3 sequences, about 51% seen once. Per germline, CDR1 MNHEY and CDR2 SVGEGT. The CDR3 is 16 amino acids. Trimming cost V 5 bases and J 0 bases; bases outside gene matches: 6. The chain joins TRBV6-2 or TRBV6-3 to TRBJ2-7; 11 bases agree with TRBD2. The specimen was blood. The clonotype was recovered from a woman between 55 and 75 years old in good health. The CDR3 protein is CASSRRLAGNSYEQYF. The CDR3 DNA sequence: TGTGCCAGCAGTCGCAGACTAGCGGGGAACTCCTACGAGCAGTACTTC.